This is a list of T cell receptor beta chains from one sample in a study of radiotherapy plus CTLA-4 blockade in lung cancer. Only in-frame clones appear in the TCRdb table, and some are missing; sequencing was by immunoSEQ multiplex PCR. Here the sample spans over 40,000 clones, approximately 85% being singletons. Sequenced here: peripheral blood, sampled from a patient treated with radiotherapy plus ipilimumab. These receptors were obtained from a human donor with non-small cell lung cancer who had stable disease on radiotherapy plus ipilimumab. CDR3s include the opening cysteine and the closing phenylalanine or tryptophan. D genes are given only for firm matches. Only some rows state a clone size, as once, few, many or a class for expanded clones.

clone size | D gene | J gene | V gene | CDR3 DNA | CDR3 protein
few | TRBD1 | TRBJ2-7 | TRBV18 | TGTGCCAGCTCACTTACTGGACAGGGGGCCGCCGAGCAGTACTTC | CASSLTGQGAAEQYF
. | TRBD1 | TRBJ2-7 | TRBV9 | TGTGCCAGCAGCCCCCCGGGACAGGGTAACTACGAGCAGTACTTC | CASSPPGQGNYEQYF
once | TRBD2 | TRBJ2-1 | TRBV2 | TGTGCCAGCAGCGAAGGGACTAGCGGCATCAATGAGCAGTTCTTC | CASSEGTSGINEQFF
once | . | TRBJ2-7 | TRBV11-2 | TGTGCCAGCAGCTTAGCGGGGGAGCAGTACTTC | CASSLAGEQYF
. | . | TRBJ2-2 | TRBV7-2 | TGTGCCAGCAGCTCCATTGGGCCCCGGCTGAACACCGGGGAGCTGTTTTTT | CASSSIGPRLNTGELFF
once | . | TRBJ1-5 | TRBV21-1 | TGTGCCAGCAGGGTTCGGGGACATCCCGGGGGCAATCAGCCCCAGCATTTT | CASRVRGHPGGNQPQHF
. | TRBD1 | TRBJ2-7 | TRBV18 | TGTGCCAGCTCTAGGGGACAGGGGATCGTCGAGCAGTACTTC | CASSRGQGIVEQYF
. | TRBD1 | TRBJ2-6 | TRBV7-2 | TGTGCCAGCAGGACCGGGACAGGGCCTTTATCCGGGGCCAACGTCCTGACTTTC | CASRTGTGPLSGANVLTF
. | . | TRBJ2-1 | TRBV21-1 | TGTGCCAGCAGCAGGGGGGAGAGGTGCTCCTACAATGAGCAGTTCTTC | CASSRGERCSYNEQFF
medium-sized | TRBD1 | TRBJ1-4 | TRBV5-4 | TGTGCCAGCAGCTTGGACAGGGGCGAAAAACTGTTTTTT | CASSLDRGEKLFF
. | TRBD1 | TRBJ2-7 | TRBV6-5 | TGTGCCAGCAGTTACGGGTCAGGGGGCTCCTACGAGCAGTACTTC | CASSYGSGGSYEQYF
. | . | TRBJ2-7 | TRBV11-3 | TGTGCCAGCAGCCGAGGGGGAATGGGCTACGAGCAGTACTTC | CASSRGGMGYEQYF
. | TRBD1 | TRBJ1-2 | TRBV28 | TGTGCCAGCAGATCCGGGACAGGGGGCTTTCATGGCTACACCTTC | CASRSGTGGFHGYTF
. | . | TRBJ2-7 | TRBV5-4 | TGTGCCAGCAGCTTGGAAGTCAGCTCCTACGAGCAGTACTTC | CASSLEVSSYEQYF
. | . | TRBJ2-5 | TRBV19 | TGTGCCAGTAGTTGGAACAGAGAAGAGACCCAGTACTTC | CASSWNREETQYF
. | TRBD1 | TRBJ1-2 | TRBV7-2 | TGTGCCAGCAGCCCACGTCAAGAACCAGGGACAGGTTTCACCTTC | CASSPRQEPGTGFTF
. | . | TRBJ1-1 | TRBV5-5 | TGTGCCAGCAGCTTAACCTTTATAGTGAACACTGAAGCTTTCTTT | CASSLTFIVNTEAFF
few | TRBD2 | TRBJ2-2 | TRBV5-1 | TGCGCCAGCAGCTGGACTAGCGGGAGGACCGGGGAGCTGTTTTTT | CASSWTSGRTGELFF
. | . | TRBJ1-1 | TRBV18 | TGTGCCAGCTCACCCCGGACAGACACAGAAGCTTTCTTT | CASSPRTDTEAFF
. | TRBD1 | TRBJ1-2 | TRBV29-1 | TGCAGCGTCCCTGACAGGGGAGGTGGGAGCTACACCTTC | CSVPDRGGGSYTF
. | TRBD1 | TRBJ2-1 | TRBV29-1 | TGCAGCGTGGGCCCGACAGGGCAAAAACACAATGAGCAGTTCTTC | CSVGPTGQKHNEQFF
. | . | TRBJ1-5 | TRBV4-1 | TGCGCCAGCAGCCAAGATAGGCAGGGTAGCAATCAGCCCCAGCATTTT | CASSQDRQGSNQPQHF
. | . | TRBJ1-2 | TRBV9 | TGTGCCAGCAGCGTAGATGGGGGGGAATCAGTTTTC | CASSVDGGESVF
. | TRBD2 | TRBJ2-1 | TRBV7-2 | TGTGCCAGCAGCTCGGCCGGACTAGCGGGCAATGAGCAGTTCTTC | CASSSAGLAGNEQFF
few | TRBD2 | TRBJ2-7 | TRBV10-3 | TGTGCCATCAGTCCTCTTAGCGGGAGGACCGGAAACGAGCAGTACTTC | CAISPLSGRTGNEQYF
. | TRBD1 | TRBJ2-6 | TRBV28 | TGTGCCAGCAGTTCCTGGACAGGGGGCAGCTCTGGGGCCAACGTCCTGACTTTC | CASSSWTGGSSGANVLTF
. | TRBD2 | TRBJ2-7 | TRBV10-3 | TGTGCCATCAGTGAACGCGGGAGGAGCTCCTACGAGCAGTACTTC | CAISERGRSSYEQYF
. | TRBD2 | TRBJ2-7 | TRBV27 | TGTGCCAGCAGGGGGGGTAGCGGGAGTACGATTTCCTACGAGCAGTACTTC | CASRGGSGSTISYEQYF
. | . | TRBJ2-5 | TRBV13 | TGTGCCAGCAGCCCCTATCGCGAGACCCAGTACTTC | CASSPYRETQYF
. | . | TRBJ2-2 | TRBV11-2 | TGTGCCAGCAGCTTAGACGGGCTAGCTTGGTCCGGGGAGCTGTTTTTT | CASSLDGLAWSGELFF
. | . | TRBJ2-7 | TRBV2 | TGTGCCAGCACCGAACTGGGGAGCTCCTACGAGCAGTACTTC | CASTELGSSYEQYF
. | . | TRBJ1-1 | TRBV6-6 | TGTGCCAGCACCTATCGGGGGGGCCAGCATGAAGCTTTCTTT | CASTYRGGQHEAFF
. | TRBD1 | TRBJ2-2 | TRBV28 | TGTGCCAGCGGACAGGTCACGAACACCGGGGAGCTGTTTTTT | CASGQVTNTGELFF
. | . | TRBJ2-7 | TRBV5-8 | TGTGCCAGCAGCTTGGTCGGCGGGGAGCAGTACTTC | CASSLVGGEQYF
. | TRBD2 | TRBJ2-5 | TRBV2 | TGTGCCAGCATCCCCGGGGTGGTGGCTAGCGGGCGCTCCGGGTACTTC | CASIPGVVASGRSGYF
. | . | TRBJ2-1 | TRBV7-9 | TGTGCCAGCAGCTGGGACTGGGCGAGTGAGCAGTTCTTC | CASSWDWASEQFF
. | . | TRBJ1-2 | TRBV5-8 | TGTGCCAGCATCCTGTTCGGTGTCGGAGGGGTGGCTAACTATGGCTACACCTTC | CASILFGVGGVANYGYTF
. | TRBD1 | TRBJ1-5 | TRBV19 | TGTGCCAGTAGTACCCAGACAGGGGCGGATCAGCCCCAGCATTTT | CASSTQTGADQPQHF
. | . | TRBJ1-5 | TRBV6-4 | TGTGCCGGCCGGGGGGCGCGGGGCAATCAGCCCCAGCATTTT | CAGRGARGNQPQHF
. | TRBD1 | TRBJ2-7 | TRBV28 | TGTGCCAGCAGTCTGTTGGGACAGGGGGCGCAGGGCGAGCAGTACTTC | CASSLLGQGAQGEQYF
. | . | TRBJ1-5 | TRBV19 | TGTGCCAGTAGTTTTGACACCGTCAATCAGCCCCAGCATTTT | CASSFDTVNQPQHF
. | . | TRBJ2-5 | TRBV28 | TGTGCCAGCAGTTTTCTAGGATTACAAGAGACCCAGTACTTC | CASSFLGLQETQYF
. | . | TRBJ2-7 | TRBV7-9 | TGTGCCAGCAGCTTAGGTGACAGCCAACGGCAGTACTTC | CASSLGDSQRQYF
. | . | TRBJ1-1 | TRBV2 | TGTGCCAGCAGTGCAGGGGCTTCTGAAGCTTTCTTT | CASSAGASEAFF
. | . | TRBJ1-1 | TRBV9 | TGTGCCAGCAGCGTAGAAGGGGCTAGGACTGAAGCTTTCTTT | CASSVEGARTEAFF
. | . | TRBJ2-7 | TRBV27 | TGTGCCAGCAGTTTATCTAGCTTTGCGTATAATGAGCAGTACTTC | CASSLSSFAYNEQYF
. | . | TRBJ2-7 | TRBV27 | TGTGCCAGCAGCCAGGGGCCGGGACAAATTTACGAGCAGTACTTC | CASSQGPGQIYEQYF
. | TRBD2 | TRBJ2-3 | TRBV28 | TGTGCCAGCAGTCCCTTAGCGGGAGACTCCACAGATACGCAGTATTTT | CASSPLAGDSTDTQYF
few | TRBD2 | TRBJ2-3 | TRBV4-1 | TGCGCCAGCAGCCAAGATCCTAGCGGGAGAGATACGCAGTATTTT | CASSQDPSGRDTQYF
. | TRBD2 | TRBJ2-3 | TRBV15 | TGTGCCACCAGTCTAAGCGGGGGTGGCACAGATACGCAGTATTTT | CATSLSGGGTDTQYF
. | . | TRBJ2-1 | TRBV11-2 | TGTGCCAGCAGCCCAAACACCCGTATTGAGCAGTTCTTC | CASSPNTRIEQFF
few | TRBD1 | TRBJ2-3 | TRBV9 | TGTGCCAGCAGCGTAGAAGGGGGGACAGGCACAAGCACAGATACGCAGTATTTT | CASSVEGGTGTSTDTQYF
few | TRBD1 | TRBJ1-1 | TRBV2 | TGTGCCAGCAGTGAAAGGGCAGGGGGAAACACTGAAGCTTTCTTT | CASSERAGGNTEAFF
once | . | TRBJ2-1 | TRBV7-6 | TGTGCCAGCAGCTTAGACAACTACAATGAGCAGTTCTTC | CASSLDNYNEQFF
. | . | TRBJ1-5 | TRBV2 | TGTGCCAGCAGTGGAAGGTTCAGGGTAGATCAGCCCCAGCATTTT | CASSGRFRVDQPQHF